This T cell receptor beta chain is from a study of T cells in Graves' hyperthyroidism and ophthalmopathy. Findings and limits, study-wide: Blood held most thyroid clonotypes expanded above 0.001 frequency.

A remark on this clonotype: What it binds is not known.

TCR beta CDR3 regions were amplified from RNA transcripts. TCR CDR3 regions were first amplified by RT-PCR with HTBI primers. Using its own MiXCR run on the multiplex PCR reads, TCRdb lists one record per CDR3 protein. The sample lists 96,000 or so distinct CDR3 sequences, about 51% seen once, with roughly a quarter in the top ten. With a duration under 2 months, the hyperthyroidism was newly diagnosed in patients aged 18 to 65. Together with thyroid ultrasound, orbital computed tomography, serum thyroxine and TRAb, clinical symptoms were used for diagnoses. An approximately 10 ml volume of fresh peripheral blood provided the PBMCs. There are 16 residues in the CDR3. Trimming took 2 bases from V and 3 from J, leaving 17 bases between them. Per the germline V gene, CDR1 is SNHLY and CDR2 is FYNNEI.

This clonotype originated in a woman in her thirties or forties with Graves' hyperthyroidism. The chain couples TRBV2 to TRBJ2-7; D is unresolved. The sequenced sample consisted of blood. CDR3 bases: TGTGCCAGCAGTGAACGACGAGCACAGCCCGACTACGAGCAGTACTTC. Amino acid sequence: CASSERRAQPDYEQYF. Drawing the rest from reference TRBV2 and TRBJ2-7, the complete variable domain is EPEVTQTPSHQVTQMGQEVILRCVPISNHLYFYWYRQILGQKVEFLVSFYNNEISEKSEIFDDQFSVERPDGSNFTLKIRSTKLEDSAMYFCASSERRAQPDYEQYFGPGTRLTVT.